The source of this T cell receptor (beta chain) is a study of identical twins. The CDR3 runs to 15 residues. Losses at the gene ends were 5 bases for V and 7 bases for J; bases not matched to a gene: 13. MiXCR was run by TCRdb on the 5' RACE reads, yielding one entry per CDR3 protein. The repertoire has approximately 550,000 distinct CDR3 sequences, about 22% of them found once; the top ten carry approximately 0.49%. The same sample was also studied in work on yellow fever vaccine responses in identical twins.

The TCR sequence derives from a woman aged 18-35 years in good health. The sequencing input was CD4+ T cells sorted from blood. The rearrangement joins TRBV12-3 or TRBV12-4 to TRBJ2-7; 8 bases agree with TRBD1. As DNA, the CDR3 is TGTGCCAGCAGTCCTAGGGGGCAGGGGGCGGGGGAGCAGTACTTC. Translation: CASSPRGQGAGEQYF.